The 18 T cell receptor beta chains presented below share a single source sample, sequenced in a study of blood T cell repertoires in COVID-19. Sequenced by immunoSEQ multiplex PCR; TCRdb stores in-frame clones only, minus some. The data hold roughly 200,000 clones, with around 90% observed a single time. The sample taken for sequencing was PBMCs or T cells enriched from blood (not recorded which). The receptors were gathered from a man in his late teens or twenties with acute COVID-19.

The genes are TRBV5-6 and TRBJ2-1; D unresolved. Per germline, CDR1 SGHDT and CDR2 YYEEEE. V was cut by 0 bases and J by 0 bases, with 19 bases left in between. The length of the CDR3 is 19 residues. The CDR3 sequence: CASSLDDSHPMSSYNEQFF. In DNA form, the CDR3 reads TGTGCCAGCAGCTTGGACGACTCACACCCCATGAGCTCCTACAATGAGCAGTTCTTC.

The chain employs TRBV27 and TRBJ2-1, with D perhaps TRBD1 (5 bases). Germline assignment: CDR1 MNHEY and CDR2 SMNVEV (reference sequence). The CDR3 is 15 residues long. V was cut by 4 bases and J by 9 bases, with 19 bases left in between. CDR3 sequence reads: CASSSNTGHAIEQFF. The CDR3 nucleotides are TGTGCCAGCAGTTCGAATACAGGACACGCCATTGAGCAGTTCTTC.

This clone was seen more than once but under ten times. The chain is built from TRBV28 and TRBJ1-5; D perhaps matches TRBD1 (5 bases). Between the trimmed V and J ends, which lost 6 bases and 1 base, there was a span of 19 bases. Looked up from germline, CDR1 is MDHEN and CDR2 is SYDVKM. This CDR3 has 17 residues. The CDR3 DNA sequence: TGTGCCAGCAGACCAGGAGCCAGGGCGGGGAGCAATCAGCCCCAGCATTTT. Its protein is CASRPGARAGSNQPQHF.

The rearrangement joins TRBV11-2 to TRBJ2-7, with 8 bases identical to TRBD2. The CDR3 loop spans 14 amino acids. CDR1 is SGHAT, CDR2 FQNNGV, per germline. J lost 3 bases, V lost 4 bases, and 5 bases had no gene match. The CDR3 is CASSSTGTSYEQYF. CDR3 in DNA: TGTGCCAGCAGCTCGACCGGGACTAGCTACGAGCAGTACTTC. The full variable domain, completed using reference TRBV11-2 and TRBJ2-7, is EAGVAQSPRYKIIEKRQSVAFWCNPISGHATLYWYQQILGQGPKLLIQFQNNGVVDDSQLPKDRFSAERLKGVDSTLKIQPAKLEDSAVYLCASSSTGTSYEQYFGPGTRLTVT.

This clone appeared a single time. V gene TRBV4-2 combines with J gene TRBJ1-6; D is ambiguous. V lost 4 bases and J lost 9, with 16 bases in between. CDR3 length equals 15 residues. CDR1 and CDR2 (germline): LGHNA, YNFKEQ. CDR3 loop: CASSLSGLGSSPLHF. The CDR3 region has the DNA TGTGCCAGCAGCCTATCTGGGCTAGGGAGTTCACCCCTCCACTTT.

J is TRBJ2-1 and V is TRBV27; 9 positions match TRBD2. The length of the CDR3 is 16 residues. The trim removed 5 bases at V and 1 base at J, leaving 6 bases unmatched. Looked up from germline, CDR1 is MNHEY and CDR2 is SMNVEV (reference sequence). Here the CDR3 DNA reads TGTGCCAGCAGTCAAAATAGCGGGAGTTCCTACAATGAGCAGTTCTTC. Its protein product is CASSQNSGSSYNEQFF.

CDR3 in amino acids: CASSYGPGSYNSPLHF. The CDR3 nucleotides are TGTGCCAGCAGTTATGGTCCGGGGTCCTATAATTCACCCCTCCACTTT. The chain couples TRBV6-2 or TRBV6-3 to TRBJ1-6; the D is unclear. V lost 3 bases, J lost 1 base, and 10 bases lay in between. In germline, CDR1 is MNHEY, CDR2 SVGEGT. The CDR3 has 16 residues.

The CDR3 DNA reads as TGTGCCAGCAGCAACGACCCGGGCTCCTACAATGAGCAGTTCTTC. It yields the protein CASSNDPGSYNEQFF. The chain joins TRBV11-3 to TRBJ2-1, with D uncertain. Per germline, CDR1 SGHNT and CDR2 YENEEA. The CDR3 is 15 amino acids. Deletions cut 5 bases from V and 0 bases from J, with 11 bases between. Supplemented by reference TRBV11-3 and TRBJ2-1, the full variable domain reads EAGVVQSPRYKIIEKKQPVAFWCNPISGHNTLYWYLQNLGQGPELLIRYENEEAVDDSQLPKDRFSAERLKGVDSTLKIQPAELGDSAVYLCASSNDPGSYNEQFFGPGTRLTVL.

This chain uses TRBV5-8 with TRBJ2-7, with 8 nucleotides matching TRBD1. The junction had 8 bases not matched to a gene; V was cut back by 7 bases and J by 2 bases. CDR3 size: 14 residues. Germline V gene sequence: CDR1 SGHTS, CDR2 YDEGEE. For the CDR3, the DNA is TGTGCCAGCCCTACGGACAGGGTGGCCTACGAGCAGTACTTC. Protein: CASPTDRVAYEQYF.

The rearrangement joins TRBV14 to TRBJ2-7, with 9 bases matching TRBD1. The CDR3 has 21 residues. Germline values: CDR1 SGHDN, CDR2 FVKESK. V was pared by 5 bases and J by 2 bases, with 25 bases of the junction left unmatched. The CDR3 is CASSSTGGLGGKDFFPYEQYF. The CDR3 DNA reads as TGTGCCAGCAGCTCAACAGGGGGCTTAGGAGGAAAGGATTTTTTTCCCTACGAGCAGTACTTC.

The V gene is TRBV2, the J gene TRBJ1-2; 8 nucleotides match TRBD1. V trimming: 6 bases; J trimming: 5 bases; junction bases outside the gene matches: 14. The CDR3 is made up of 16 amino acids. Looked up from germline, CDR1 is SNHLY and CDR2 is FYNNEI. Here the CDR3 DNA reads TGTGCCAGCAGGGCACAGGGGGTCCAGACGCCTTATGGCTACACCTTC. It translates to CASRAQGVQTPYGYTF. The full variable domain, with the rest looked up from reference TRBV2 and TRBJ1-2, is EPEVTQTPSHQVTQMGQEVILRCVPISNHLYFYWYRQILGQKVEFLVSFYNNEISEKSEIFDDQFSVERPDGSNFTLKIRSTKLEDSAMYFCASRAQGVQTPYGYTFGSGTRLTVV.

The chain couples TRBV7-9 to TRBJ2-1, with 11 bases fitting TRBD1. The CDR3 consists of 16 residues. V lost 5 bases to trimming and J lost 2 bases; unmatched junction nucleotides: 5. In germline, CDR1 is SEHNR, CDR2 FQNEAQ (reference sequence). Here the CDR3 DNA reads TGTGCCAGCAGCCCTCGGACAGGGGGCGCCTACAATGAGCAGTTCTTC. It yields the protein CASSPRTGGAYNEQFF.

The sample holds a few counts of this clone. The chain links TRBV19 to TRBJ1-1; the match to TRBD1 covers 7 bases. V lost 5 bases and J lost 0; bases outside the gene matches: 6. The CDR3 is 15 residues long. Germline V CDR1 and CDR2: LNHDA, SQIVND (reference sequence). The CDR3 reads CASSREQGMNTEAFF. In DNA form, the CDR3 reads TGTGCCAGTAGTCGGGAACAGGGGATGAACACTGAAGCTTTCTTT. Complete variable domain (other parts from reference TRBV19 and TRBJ1-1): DGGITQSPKYLFRKEGQNVTLSCEQNLNHDAMYWYRQDPGQGLRLIYYSQIVNDFQKGDIAEGYSVSREKKESFPLTVTSAQKNPTAFYLCASSREQGMNTEAFFGQGTRLTVV.

The V and J genes are TRBV7-2 and TRBJ2-7, with D maybe TRBD1 (6 bases). V lost 6 bases, J lost 6 bases, and 18 bases lay in between. Germline V gives CDR1 SGHTA, CDR2 FQGNSA. The CDR3 contains 14 residues. The CDR3 DNA sequence: TGTGCCAGCAGTCTCAGGGGATTGGTGGTCGAGCAGTACTTC. It specifies CASSLRGLVVEQYF.

The rearrangement links TRBV28 to TRBJ1-6; D is perhaps TRBD1 (6 bases). The CDR3 length is 15 residues. V gave up 4 bases and J gave up 7 bases, with 14 bases separating them. CDR1 MDHEN and CDR2 SYDVKM come from the germline V gene. CDR3 region: CASSSKTGMNSPLHF. CDR3 bases: TGTGCCAGCAGTTCGAAAACAGGGATGAATTCACCCCTCCACTTT.

The V gene is TRBV28, the J gene TRBJ2-3; TRBD2 matches at 9 bases. Germline trimming cut 8 bases from V and 4 bases from J; bases unmatched to any gene: 10. Germline V gene lookup returns CDR1 MDHEN and CDR2 SYDVKM. This CDR3 comprises 15 residues. As DNA, the CDR3 is TGTGCCAGCGCCTCAGGGGGACTAGCCCCAGATACGCAGTATTTT. Encoded protein: CASASGGLAPDTQYF.

The gene calls are TRBV4-3 and TRBJ2-7; 9 bases match TRBD2. This CDR3 has 16 amino acids. The junction had 5 bases not matched to a gene; V was cut back by 0 bases and J by 2 bases. The germline V gene encodes CDR1 LGHNA and CDR2 YSLEER. The CDR3 protein is CASSQDRLAGTYEQYF. CDR3 in DNA: TGCGCCAGCAGCCAAGATAGGCTAGCGGGAACCTACGAGCAGTACTTC.

The chain uses TRBV7-9 and TRBJ2-3; D remains unclear. The CDR3 totals 13 residues. V shed 4 bases and J shed 4 bases, with 9 bases lying between them. The germline gives CDR1 SEHNR, CDR2 FQNEAQ (reference sequence). CDR3 coding DNA: TGTGCCAGCAGCTCCGATTCAGCAGATACGCAGTATTTT. As protein: CASSSDSADTQYF.